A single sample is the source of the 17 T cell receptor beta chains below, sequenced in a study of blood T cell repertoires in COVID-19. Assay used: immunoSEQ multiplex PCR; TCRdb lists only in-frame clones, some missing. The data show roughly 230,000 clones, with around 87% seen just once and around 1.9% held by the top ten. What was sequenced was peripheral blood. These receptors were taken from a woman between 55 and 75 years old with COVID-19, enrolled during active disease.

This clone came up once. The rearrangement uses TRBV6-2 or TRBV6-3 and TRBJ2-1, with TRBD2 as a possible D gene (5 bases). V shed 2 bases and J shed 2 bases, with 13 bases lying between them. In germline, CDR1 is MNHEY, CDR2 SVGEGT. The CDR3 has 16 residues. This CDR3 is CASSYLKSGTYNEQFF. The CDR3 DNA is TGTGCCAGCAGTTACCTCAAGTCGGGAACCTACAATGAGCAGTTCTTC.

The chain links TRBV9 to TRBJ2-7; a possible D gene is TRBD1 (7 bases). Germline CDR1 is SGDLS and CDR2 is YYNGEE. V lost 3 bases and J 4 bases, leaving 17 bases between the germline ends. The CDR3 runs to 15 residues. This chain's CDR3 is CASSAGGQPLYEQYF. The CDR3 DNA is TGTGCCAGCAGCGCCGGGGGACAGCCCCTTTACGAGCAGTACTTC.

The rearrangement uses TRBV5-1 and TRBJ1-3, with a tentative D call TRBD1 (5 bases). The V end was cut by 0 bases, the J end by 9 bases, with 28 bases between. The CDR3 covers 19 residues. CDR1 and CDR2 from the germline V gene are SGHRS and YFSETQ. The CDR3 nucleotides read TGCGCCAGCAGCTTGGACAACCGACAGTTACTAACGAACCTTGTCACCATATATTTT. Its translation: CASSLDNRQLLTNLVTIYF.

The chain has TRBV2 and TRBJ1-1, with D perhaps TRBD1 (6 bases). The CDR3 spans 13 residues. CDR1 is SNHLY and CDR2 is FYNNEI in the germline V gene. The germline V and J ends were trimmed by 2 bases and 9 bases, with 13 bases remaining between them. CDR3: CASSERAGGQAFF. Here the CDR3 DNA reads TGTGCCAGCAGTGAACGCGCCGGGGGGCAAGCTTTCTTT.

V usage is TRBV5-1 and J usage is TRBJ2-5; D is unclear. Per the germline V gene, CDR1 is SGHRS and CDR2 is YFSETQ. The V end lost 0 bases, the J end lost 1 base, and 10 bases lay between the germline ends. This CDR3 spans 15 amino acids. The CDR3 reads CASSLVLASQETQYF. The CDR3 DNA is TGCGCCAGCAGCTTGGTTCTGGCATCCCAAGAGACCCAGTACTTC. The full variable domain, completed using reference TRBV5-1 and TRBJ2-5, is KAGVTQTPRYLIKTRGQQVTLSCSPISGHRSVSWYQQTPGQGLQFLFEYFSETQRNKGNFPGRFSGRQFSNSRSEMNVSTLELGDSALYLCASSLVLASQETQYFGPGTRLLVL.

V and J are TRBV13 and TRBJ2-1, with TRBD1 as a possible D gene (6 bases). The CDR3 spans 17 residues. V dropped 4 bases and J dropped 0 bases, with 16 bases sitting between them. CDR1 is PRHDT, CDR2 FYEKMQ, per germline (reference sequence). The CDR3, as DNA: TGTGCCAGCAGCTCAACCCGGGACACGAGCTCCTACAATGAGCAGTTCTTC. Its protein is CASSSTRDTSSYNEQFF.

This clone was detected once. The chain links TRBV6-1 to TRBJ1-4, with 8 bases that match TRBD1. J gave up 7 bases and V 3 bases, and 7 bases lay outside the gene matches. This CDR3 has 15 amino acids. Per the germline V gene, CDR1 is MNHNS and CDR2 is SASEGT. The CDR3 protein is CASSDRGTGTEKLFF. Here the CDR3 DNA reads TGTGCCAGCAGTGACAGGGGGACAGGTACTGAAAAACTGTTTTTT.

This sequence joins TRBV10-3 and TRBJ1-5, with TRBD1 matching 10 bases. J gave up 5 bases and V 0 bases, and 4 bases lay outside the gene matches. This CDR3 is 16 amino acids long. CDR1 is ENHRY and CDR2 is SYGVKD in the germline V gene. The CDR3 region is CAISESGQGRYQPQHF. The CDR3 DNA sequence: TGTGCCATCAGTGAGTCGGGACAGGGGAGGTATCAGCCCCAGCATTTT.

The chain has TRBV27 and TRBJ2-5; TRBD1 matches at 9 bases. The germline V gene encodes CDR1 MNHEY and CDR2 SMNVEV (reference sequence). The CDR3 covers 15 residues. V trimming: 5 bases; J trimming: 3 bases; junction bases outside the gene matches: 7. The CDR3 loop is CASSESTGGKETQYF. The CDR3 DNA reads TGTGCCAGCAGTGAATCGACAGGGGGTAAAGAGACCCAGTACTTC.

CDR3 sequence: CASSPPGLAGGTGELFF. Here the CDR3 DNA reads TGTGCCAGCAGCCCCCCCGGACTAGCGGGGGGCACCGGGGAGCTGTTTTTT. The chain employs TRBV7-9 and TRBJ2-2; 14 positions match TRBD2. The CDR3 is 17 amino acids. Germline trimming cut 5 bases from V and 4 bases from J; bases unmatched to any gene: 6. The germline V gene has CDR1 SEHNR and CDR2 FQNEAQ (reference sequence).

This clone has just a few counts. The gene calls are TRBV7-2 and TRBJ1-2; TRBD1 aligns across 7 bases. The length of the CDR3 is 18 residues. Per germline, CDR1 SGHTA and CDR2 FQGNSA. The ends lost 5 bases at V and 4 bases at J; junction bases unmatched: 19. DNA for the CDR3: TGTGCCAGCAGCCTACTTACCGCCCGACAGGGAGCTAGCTATGGCTACACCTTC. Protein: CASSLLTARQGASYGYTF.

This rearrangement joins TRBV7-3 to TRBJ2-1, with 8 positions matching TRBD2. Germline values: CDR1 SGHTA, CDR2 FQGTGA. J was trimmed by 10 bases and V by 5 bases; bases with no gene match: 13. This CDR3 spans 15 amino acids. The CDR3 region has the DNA TGTGCCAGCAGCCTCGGGACTAGTGTTGCCAGCGAGCAGTTCTTC. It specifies CASSLGTSVASEQFF.

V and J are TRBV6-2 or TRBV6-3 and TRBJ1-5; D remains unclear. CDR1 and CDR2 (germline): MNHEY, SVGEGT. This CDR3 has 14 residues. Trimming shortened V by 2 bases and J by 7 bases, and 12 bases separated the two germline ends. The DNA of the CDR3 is TGTGCCAGCAGTTACCTTTCCGCGGGCCAGCCCCAGCATTTT. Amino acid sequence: CASSYLSAGQPQHF.

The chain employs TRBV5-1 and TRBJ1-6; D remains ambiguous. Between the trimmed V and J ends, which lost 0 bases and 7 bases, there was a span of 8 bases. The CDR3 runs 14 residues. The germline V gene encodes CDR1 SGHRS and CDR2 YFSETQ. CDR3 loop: CASSLEQHNSPLHF. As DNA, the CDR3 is TGCGCCAGCAGCTTGGAACAGCACAATTCACCCCTCCACTTT.

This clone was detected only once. The CDR3 nucleotides are TGTGCCAGCAGCCACGGTAGCACTGAAGCTTTCTTT. It yields the protein CASSHGSTEAFF. The V and J genes are TRBV4-2 and TRBJ1-1; D is undetermined. The CDR3 is made up of 12 amino acids. The V and J ends lost 3 bases and 4 bases respectively, with 6 bases between them. Germline V lookup: CDR1 LGHNA, CDR2 YNFKEQ.

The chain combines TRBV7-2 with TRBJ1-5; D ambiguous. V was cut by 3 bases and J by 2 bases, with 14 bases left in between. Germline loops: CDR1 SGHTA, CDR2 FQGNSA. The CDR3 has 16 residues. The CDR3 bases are TGTGCCAGCAGCTTTTTCGGTGGCCGGGGCAATCAGCCCCAGCATTTT. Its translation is CASSFFGGRGNQPQHF.

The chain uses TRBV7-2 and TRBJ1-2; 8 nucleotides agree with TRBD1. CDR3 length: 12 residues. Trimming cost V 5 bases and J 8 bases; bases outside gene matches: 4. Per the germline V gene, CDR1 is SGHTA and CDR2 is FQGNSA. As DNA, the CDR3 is TGTGCCAGCAGCCAACAGGGGGGAGGCTACACCTTC. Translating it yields CASSQQGGGYTF.